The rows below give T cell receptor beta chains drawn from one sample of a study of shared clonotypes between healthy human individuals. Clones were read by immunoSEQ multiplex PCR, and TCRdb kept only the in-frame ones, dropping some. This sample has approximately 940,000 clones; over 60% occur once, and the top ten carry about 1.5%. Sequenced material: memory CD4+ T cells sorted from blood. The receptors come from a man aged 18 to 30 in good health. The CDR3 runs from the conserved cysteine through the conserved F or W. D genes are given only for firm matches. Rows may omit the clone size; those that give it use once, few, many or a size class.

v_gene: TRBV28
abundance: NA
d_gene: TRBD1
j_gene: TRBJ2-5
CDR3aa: CASGRGGVGETQYF
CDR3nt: TGTGCCAGCGGGCGAGGGGGCGTGGGAGAGACCCAGTACTTC

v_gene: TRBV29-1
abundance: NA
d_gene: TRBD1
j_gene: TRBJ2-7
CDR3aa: CSVEEGQGSQYF
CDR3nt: TGCAGCGTTGAAGAGGGACAGGGGTCGCAGTACTTC

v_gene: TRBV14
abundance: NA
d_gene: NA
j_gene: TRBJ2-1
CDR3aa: CASSPLRVNEQFF
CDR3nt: TGTGCCAGCAGCCCCCTCAGGGTCAATGAGCAGTTCTTC

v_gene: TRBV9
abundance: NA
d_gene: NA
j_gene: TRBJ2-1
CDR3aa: CASSGPGDNEQFF
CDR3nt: TGTGCCAGCAGCGGGCCAGGCGACAATGAGCAGTTCTTC

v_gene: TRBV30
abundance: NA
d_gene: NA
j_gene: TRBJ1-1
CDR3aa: CAWETGMNTEAFF
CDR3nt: TGTGCCTGGGAGACAGGAATGAACACTGAAGCTTTCTTT

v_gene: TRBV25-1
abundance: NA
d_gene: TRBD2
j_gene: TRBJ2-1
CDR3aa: CASSEPPGGPHEQFF
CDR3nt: TGTGCCAGCAGTGAGCCCCCGGGAGGGCCCCATGAGCAGTTCTTC

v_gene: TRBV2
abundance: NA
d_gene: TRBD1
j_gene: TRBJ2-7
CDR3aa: CASNILGDSSYEQYF
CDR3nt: TGTGCCAGCAACATCCTCGGGGACAGCTCCTACGAGCAGTACTTC

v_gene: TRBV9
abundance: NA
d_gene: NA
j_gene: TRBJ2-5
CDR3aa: CASARDLVETQYF
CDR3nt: TGTGCCAGCGCTCGGGACCTCGTAGAGACCCAGTACTTC

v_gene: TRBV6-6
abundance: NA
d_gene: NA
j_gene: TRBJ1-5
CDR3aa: CAGSDSSNQPQHF
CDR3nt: TGTGCCGGGAGTGACAGTAGCAATCAGCCCCAGCATTTT

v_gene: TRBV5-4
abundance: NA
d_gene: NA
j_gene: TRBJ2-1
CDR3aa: CASSSSSGPEQFF
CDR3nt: TGTGCCAGCAGCTCCTCAAGCGGCCCCGAGCAGTTCTTC

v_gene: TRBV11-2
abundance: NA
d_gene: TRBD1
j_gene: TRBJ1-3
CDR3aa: CASSPQAGGLATIYF
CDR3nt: TGTGCCAGCAGCCCCCAGGCAGGGGGTCTTGCCACCATATATTTT

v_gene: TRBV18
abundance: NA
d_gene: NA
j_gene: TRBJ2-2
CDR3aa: CASSQLSSGGNTGELFF
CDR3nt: TGTGCCAGCTCACAACTCTCAAGCGGCGGGAACACCGGGGAGCTGTTTTTT

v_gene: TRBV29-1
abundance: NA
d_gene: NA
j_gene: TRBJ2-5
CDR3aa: CSVDRGPRETQYF
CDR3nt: TGCAGCGTTGACAGGGGACCTCGGGAGACCCAGTACTTC

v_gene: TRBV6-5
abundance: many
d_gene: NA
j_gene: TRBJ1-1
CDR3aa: CASSFRGREAFF
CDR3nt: TGTGCCAGCAGTTTCAGGGGTAGAGAAGCTTTCTTT

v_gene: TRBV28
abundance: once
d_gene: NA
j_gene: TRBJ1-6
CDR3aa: CASRLGSYNSPLHF
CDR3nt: TGTGCCAGCAGGCTGGGCTCCTATAATTCACCCCTCCACTTT

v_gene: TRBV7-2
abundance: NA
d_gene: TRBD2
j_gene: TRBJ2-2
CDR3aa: CASRLAGGDTGELFF
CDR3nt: TGTGCCAGCAGGCTAGCGGGAGGGGACACCGGGGAGCTGTTTTTT